The rows below give T cell receptor beta chains drawn from one sample of a study of T cells after yellow fever vaccination. TCRdb passed the 5' RACE reads through MiXCR, listing each CDR3 protein once. In the table there are tens of thousands of distinct CDR3 sequences, over 3.5% of which are singletons. This material consisted of PBMCs, either bulk or a sorted T-cell subset (CD4+, CD8+, memory, or dextramer-sorted; not recorded which), taken on the day of the yellow fever booster vaccination. Receptors originate from a man between 18 and 35 years old who received the YFV17D yellow fever vaccine. The CDR3 runs from the conserved cysteine through the conserved F or W. Each record gives: V gene, J gene, D gene, clone size, CDR3 length, CDR3 protein, CDR3 DNA. The D gene is left open where the match is weak. Clone size, where shown, is once, few, many, or a class for clones that have expanded.

TRBV2	TRBJ2-2	-	many	19	CASSEAAPWDAANTGELFF	TGTGCCAGCAGTGAAGCGGCACCGTGGGACGCGGCGAACACCGGGGAGCTGTTTTTT
TRBV14	TRBJ1-3	-	few	15	CASSQAYGAGNTIYF	TGTGCCAGCAGCCAAGCGTACGGAGCCGGAAACACCATATATTTT
TRBV7-6	TRBJ2-5	-	many	14	CASSPTRVQETQYF	TGTGCCAGCAGCCCGACAAGGGTTCAAGAGACCCAGTACTTC
TRBV20-1	TRBJ2-3	TRBD2	-	12	CRPGGDTDTQYF	TGCAGACCGGGGGGGGACACAGATACGCAGTATTTT
TRBV5-6	TRBJ2-3	-	many	15	CASSLFRGSTDTQYF	TGTGCCAGCAGCTTGTTCCGGGGAAGCACAGATACGCAGTATTTT
TRBV6-2/TRBV6-3	TRBJ1-2	-	many	14	CASSYGHLNYGYTF	TGTGCCAGCAGTTACGGGCATTTAAACTATGGCTACACCTTC
TRBV27	TRBJ2-1	-	many	14	CASSLQAGLNEQFF	TGTGCCAGCAGTTTACAGGCAGGGCTCAATGAGCAGTTCTTC
TRBV7-8	TRBJ1-3	-	many	17	CASSLAQGGGGGNTIYF	TGTGCCAGCAGCTTAGCGCAGGGCGGGGGTGGTGGAAACACCATATATTTT
TRBV12-3/TRBV12-4	TRBJ2-3	-	many	11	CASSLPDTQYF	TGTGCCAGCAGTTTACCAGATACGCAGTATTTT
TRBV4-3	TRBJ2-2	-	many	15	CASSQVGGGPGELFF	TGCGCCAGCAGCCAAGTAGGGGGGGGGCCCGGGGAGCTGTTTTTT
TRBV20-1	TRBJ2-7	-	many	13	CSARSYSGYEQYF	TGCAGTGCTAGGTCCTATTCGGGCTACGAGCAGTACTTC
TRBV7-2	TRBJ2-5	-	many	15	CASSRAGRGEETQYF	TGTGCCAGCAGCCGGGCGGGGCGGGGTGAGGAGACCCAGTACTTC
TRBV5-1	TRBJ2-3	-	many	16	CASSFQSRGGTDTQYF	TGCGCCAGCAGCTTCCAAAGCCGAGGGGGCACAGATACGCAGTATTTT
TRBV4-3	TRBJ1-2	TRBD1	many	16	CASSQFQGGPSDGYTF	TGCGCCAGCAGCCAATTTCAGGGGGGGCCTTCCGATGGCTACACCTTC
TRBV9	TRBJ2-1	TRBD1	many	15	CASSQGERLYNEQFF	TGTGCCAGCAGCCAGGGGGAACGGCTCTACAATGAGCAGTTCTTC
TRBV7-2	TRBJ1-1	-	many	15	CASSPGLAKNTEAFF	TGTGCCAGCAGCCCGGGACTAGCAAAGAACACTGAAGCTTTCTTT
TRBV4-3	TRBJ1-5	-	many	13	CASSQDRDQPQHF	TGCGCCAGCAGCCAAGATAGGGATCAGCCCCAGCATTTT
TRBV19	TRBJ1-5	-	-	13	CASSGNRNQPQHF	TGTGCCAGTAGTGGAAACCGAAATCAGCCCCAGCATTTT
TRBV5-5	TRBJ2-1	TRBD1	many	15	CASSLGTGPHNEQFF	TGTGCCAGCAGCTTGGGGACAGGGCCCCACAATGAGCAGTTCTTC
TRBV7-6	TRBJ1-1	TRBD1	many	15	CASSKGQTANTEAFF	TGTGCCAGCAGCAAGGGACAGACAGCGAACACTGAAGCTTTCTTT
TRBV20-1	TRBJ1-2	-	few	14	CSARSPDRTDGYTF	TGCAGTGCTAGATCCCCCGACAGAACAGATGGCTACACCTTC
TRBV5-1	TRBJ2-2	-	few	15	CASSFLGDLTGELFF	TGCGCCAGCAGCTTCCTAGGGGATCTAACCGGGGAGCTGTTTTTT
TRBV30	TRBJ2-1	-	-	11	CAWSAYNEQFF	TGTGCCTGGAGTGCTTACAATGAGCAGTTCTTC
TRBV4-2	TRBJ2-3	TRBD2	-	19	CASSQDSSGGDTSTDTQYF	TGTGCCAGCAGCCAAGATTCTAGCGGGGGGGACACTAGCACAGATACGCAGTATTTT
TRBV12-3/TRBV12-4	TRBJ1-4	-	many	14	CASSFSGGNEKLFF	TGTGCCAGCAGTTTTTCCGGGGGGAATGAAAAACTGTTTTTT
TRBV11-2	TRBJ1-1	-	many	14	CASSLGQSNTEAFF	TGTGCCAGCAGCTTAGGACAGTCGAACACTGAAGCTTTCTTT
TRBV6-5	TRBJ2-5	TRBD2	many	14	CASRLTSAQETQYF	TGTGCCAGCAGACTTACTAGCGCCCAAGAGACCCAGTACTTC
TRBV2	TRBJ1-3	-	-	14	CASSEVSSGNTIYF	TGTGCCAGCAGTGAAGTAAGCTCTGGAAACACCATATATTTT
TRBV7-2	TRBJ2-5	-	many	15	CASSFSLENQETQYF	TGTGCCAGCAGCTTTAGCCTCGAAAACCAAGAGACCCAGTACTTC
TRBV12-3/TRBV12-4	TRBJ1-2	-	many	15	CASSSSGGINYGYTF	TGTGCCAGCAGTTCCTCGGGAGGTATAAACTATGGCTACACCTTC
TRBV4-1	TRBJ2-5	TRBD2	many	15	CASSQGGGAGETQYF	TGCGCCAGCAGCCAAGGCGGGGGGGCCGGGGAGACCCAGTACTTC
TRBV9	TRBJ2-5	-	-	15	CASSGYGTGGETQYF	TGTGCCAGCAGCGGATACGGGACGGGCGGTGAGACCCAGTACTTC
TRBV27	TRBJ1-2	TRBD1	many	13	CASSPGTGNGYTF	TGTGCCAGCAGTCCGGGGACAGGGAACGGCTACACCTTC
TRBV11-2	TRBJ2-1	-	many	14	CASSLGDFTSGQFF	TGTGCCAGCAGCTTAGGAGACTTCACCTCCGGGCAGTTCTTC
TRBV20-1	TRBJ1-1	TRBD1	many	14	CSAHRGPGDTEAFF	TGCAGTGCTCACAGGGGGCCAGGGGACACTGAAGCTTTCTTT
TRBV29-1	TRBJ1-2	TRBD1	-	13	CSVTGARYYGYTF	TGCAGCGTTACAGGGGCCAGATACTATGGCTACACCTTC
TRBV5-1	TRBJ2-1	-	few	16	CASSSNSGGAYNEQFF	TGCGCCAGCAGCAGTAACTCTGGAGGGGCCTACAATGAGCAGTTCTTC
TRBV19	TRBJ1-1	-	few	14	CASRLGQLETEAFF	TGTGCCAGTAGACTAGGACAGCTTGAAACTGAAGCTTTCTTT
TRBV5-1	TRBJ2-6	-	many	16	CASSTTSGAGANVLTF	TGCGCCAGCAGCACCACCTCGGGGGCTGGGGCCAACGTCCTGACTTTC
TRBV12-3/TRBV12-4	TRBJ2-2	-	few	14	CASLRSTYTGELFF	TGTGCCAGCCTTCGGTCCACATACACCGGGGAGCTGTTTTTT
TRBV5-1	TRBJ1-4	-	many	16	CASSFSPLGRNEKLFF	TGCGCCAGCAGCTTTTCCCCTCTAGGACGGAATGAAAAACTGTTTTTT
TRBV20-1	TRBJ2-7	-	many	14	CSAVFRGNTYEQYF	TGCAGTGCCGTCTTTAGGGGCAACACCTACGAGCAGTACTTC
TRBV5-5	TRBJ2-3	TRBD1	many	15	CASTRDRLSTDTQYF	TGTGCCAGCACCCGGGACAGGTTGAGCACAGATACGCAGTATTTT
TRBV5-1	TRBJ2-7	TRBD1	many	14	CASSPGTGFNEQYF	TGCGCCAGCAGCCCCGGGACAGGGTTCAACGAGCAGTACTTC